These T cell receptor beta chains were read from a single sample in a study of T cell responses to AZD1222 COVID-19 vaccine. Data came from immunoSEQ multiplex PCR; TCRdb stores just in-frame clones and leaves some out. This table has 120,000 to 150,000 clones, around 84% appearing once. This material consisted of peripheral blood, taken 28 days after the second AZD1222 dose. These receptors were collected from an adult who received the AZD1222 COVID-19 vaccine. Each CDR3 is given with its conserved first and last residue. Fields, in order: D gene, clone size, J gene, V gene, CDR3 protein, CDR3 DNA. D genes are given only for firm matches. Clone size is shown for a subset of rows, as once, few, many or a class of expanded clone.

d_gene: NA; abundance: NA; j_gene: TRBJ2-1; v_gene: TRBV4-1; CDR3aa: CASSQPGPSPYEQFF; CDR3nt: TGCGCCAGCAGCCAGCCGGGACCCTCCCCCTATGAGCAGTTCTTC
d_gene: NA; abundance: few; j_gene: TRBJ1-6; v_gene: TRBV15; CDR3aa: CATSRGYSPLHF; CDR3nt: TGTGCCACCAGCAGGGGATATTCACCCCTCCACTTT
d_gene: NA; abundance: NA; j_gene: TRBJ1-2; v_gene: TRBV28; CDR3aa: CASTSILRAVYGYTF; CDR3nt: TGTGCCAGCACTTCGATTCTTCGGGCGGTTTATGGCTACACCTTC
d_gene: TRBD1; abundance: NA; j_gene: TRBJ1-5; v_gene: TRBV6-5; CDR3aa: CASRRTGALDQPQHF; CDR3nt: TGTGCCAGCAGAAGAACAGGGGCGCTGGATCAGCCCCAGCATTTT
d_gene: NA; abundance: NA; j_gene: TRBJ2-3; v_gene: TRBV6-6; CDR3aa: CASSYRGSSTDTQYF; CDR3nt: TGTGCCAGCAGTTATCGCGGGTCGAGCACAGATACGCAGTATTTT
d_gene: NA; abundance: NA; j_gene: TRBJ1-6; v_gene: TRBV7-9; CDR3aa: CASSLLQGDNSPLHF; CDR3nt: TGTGCCAGCAGCTTATTACAGGGTGATAATTCACCCCTCCACTTT
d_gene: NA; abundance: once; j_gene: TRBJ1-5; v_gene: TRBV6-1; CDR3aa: CASSGRLEPNDQPQHF; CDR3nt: TGTGCCAGCAGTGGCCGCCTCGAACCAAACGATCAGCCCCAGCATTTT
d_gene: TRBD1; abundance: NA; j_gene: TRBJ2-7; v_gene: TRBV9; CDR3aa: CASSVEGTVPSYEQYF; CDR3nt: TGTGCCAGCAGCGTAGAAGGGACAGTCCCCTCCTACGAGCAGTACTTC
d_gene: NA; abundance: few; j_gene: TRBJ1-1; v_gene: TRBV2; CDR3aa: CASLPGGFTEAFF; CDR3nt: TGTGCCAGCTTACCGGGTGGGTTTACTGAAGCTTTCTTT
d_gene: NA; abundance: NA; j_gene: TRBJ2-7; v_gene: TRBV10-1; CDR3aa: CASSDPQDYEQYF; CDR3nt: TGCGCCAGCAGTGATCCGCAGGACTACGAGCAGTACTTC
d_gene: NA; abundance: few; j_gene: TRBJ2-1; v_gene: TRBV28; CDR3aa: CASSAGLTEQFF; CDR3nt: TGTGCCAGCAGTGCCGGCCTAACTGAGCAGTTCTTC
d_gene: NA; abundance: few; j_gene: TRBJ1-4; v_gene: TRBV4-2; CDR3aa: CASSQEGGGNEKLFF; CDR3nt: TGTGCCAGCAGCCAAGAAGGTGGGGGTAATGAAAAACTGTTTTTT
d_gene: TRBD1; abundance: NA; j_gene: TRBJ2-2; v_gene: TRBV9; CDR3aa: CASSARPGQGGNTGELFF; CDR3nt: TGTGCCAGCAGCGCCCGCCCGGGACAGGGAGGAAACACCGGGGAGCTGTTTTTT
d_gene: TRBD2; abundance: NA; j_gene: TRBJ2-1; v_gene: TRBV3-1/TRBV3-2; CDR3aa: CASSLKVAGGRSSYNEQFF; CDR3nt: TGTGCCAGCAGCTTAAAGGTGGCGGGGGGGAGGAGCTCCTACAATGAGCAGTTCTTC
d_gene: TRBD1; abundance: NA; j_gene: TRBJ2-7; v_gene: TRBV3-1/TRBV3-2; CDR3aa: CASSPQGAFYEQYF; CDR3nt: TGTGCCAGCAGCCCCCAGGGGGCCTTCTACGAGCAGTACTTC
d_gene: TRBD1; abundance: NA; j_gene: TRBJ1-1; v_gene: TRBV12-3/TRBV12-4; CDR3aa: CASSLGQITEAFF; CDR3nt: TGTGCCAGCAGTCTGGGACAGATAACTGAAGCTTTCTTT
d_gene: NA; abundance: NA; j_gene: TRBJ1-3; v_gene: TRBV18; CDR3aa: CASSTSAVGNTIYF; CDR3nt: TGTGCCAGCTCGACTTCGGCGGTCGGAAACACCATATATTTT
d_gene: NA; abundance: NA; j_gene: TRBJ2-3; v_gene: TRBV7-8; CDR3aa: CASSLAVGATDTQYF; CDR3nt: TGTGCCAGCAGCTTAGCGGTTGGGGCAACAGATACGCAGTATTTT
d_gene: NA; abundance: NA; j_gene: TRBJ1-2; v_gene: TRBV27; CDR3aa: CASSSQDFYGYTF; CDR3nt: TGTGCCAGCAGTTCCCAGGACTTCTATGGCTACACCTTC
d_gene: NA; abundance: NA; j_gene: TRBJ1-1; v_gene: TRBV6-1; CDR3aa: CASSEAPSTEAFF; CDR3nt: TGTGCCAGCAGTGAAGCCCCCAGCACTGAAGCTTTCTTT
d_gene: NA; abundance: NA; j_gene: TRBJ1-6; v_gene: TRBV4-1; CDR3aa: CASSQDGGSPLHF; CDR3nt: TGCGCCAGCAGCCAAGATGGCGGCTCACCCCTCCACTTT
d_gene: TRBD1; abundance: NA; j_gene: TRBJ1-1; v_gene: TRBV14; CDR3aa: CASSQIGTGWVTEAFF; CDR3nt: TGTGCCAGCAGCCAAATCGGGACAGGGTGGGTCACTGAAGCTTTCTTT
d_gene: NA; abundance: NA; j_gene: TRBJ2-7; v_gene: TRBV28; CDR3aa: CASSKQGFSDEQYF; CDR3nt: TGTGCCAGCAGTAAACAGGGTTTCTCGGACGAGCAGTACTTC
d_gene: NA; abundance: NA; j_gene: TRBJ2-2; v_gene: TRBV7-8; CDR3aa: CASSLDPERGNTGELFF; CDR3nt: TGTGCCAGCAGCTTAGATCCAGAAAGGGGGAACACCGGGGAGCTGTTTTTT
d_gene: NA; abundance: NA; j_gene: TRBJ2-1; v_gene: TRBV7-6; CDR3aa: CASSLGTDNTHEQFF; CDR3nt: TGTGCCAGCAGCTTAGGGACTGACAACACCCATGAGCAGTTCTTC
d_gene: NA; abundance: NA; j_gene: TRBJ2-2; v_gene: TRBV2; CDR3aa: CARSTGPNTGELFF; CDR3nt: TGTGCCCGCTCAACAGGCCCGAACACCGGGGAGCTGTTTTTT
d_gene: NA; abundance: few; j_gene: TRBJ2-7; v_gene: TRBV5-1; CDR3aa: CASSLGANGDEQYF; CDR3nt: TGCGCCAGCAGCTTAGGAGCAAATGGTGACGAGCAGTACTTC
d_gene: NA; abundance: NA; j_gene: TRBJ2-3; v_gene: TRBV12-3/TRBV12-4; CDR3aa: CAAGPNTDTQYF; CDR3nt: TGTGCTGCGGGTCCGAACACAGATACGCAGTATTTT
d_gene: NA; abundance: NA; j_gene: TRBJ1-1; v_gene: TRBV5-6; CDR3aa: CASSLYGDIGNTEAFF; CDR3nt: TGTGCCAGCAGCTTGTATGGGGACATAGGAAACACTGAAGCTTTCTTT
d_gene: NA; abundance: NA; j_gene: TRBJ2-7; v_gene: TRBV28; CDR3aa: CASSEIAVTYEQYF; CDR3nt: TGTGCCAGCAGTGAAATCGCAGTTACCTACGAGCAGTACTTC
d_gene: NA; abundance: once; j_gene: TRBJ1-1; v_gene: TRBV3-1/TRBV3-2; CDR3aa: CASSQEGRNAEAFF; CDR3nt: TGTGCCAGCAGCCAAGAGGGCAGGAACGCTGAAGCTTTCTTT
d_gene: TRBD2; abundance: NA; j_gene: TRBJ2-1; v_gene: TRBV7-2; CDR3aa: CASSPGLAEGYEQFF; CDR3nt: TGTGCCAGCAGCCCTGGACTAGCGGAGGGCTATGAGCAGTTCTTC
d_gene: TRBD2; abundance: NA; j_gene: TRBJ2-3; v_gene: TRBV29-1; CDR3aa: CSVGKAGGPRDTQYF; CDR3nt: TGCAGCGTTGGAAAAGCGGGAGGGCCAAGAGATACGCAGTATTTT
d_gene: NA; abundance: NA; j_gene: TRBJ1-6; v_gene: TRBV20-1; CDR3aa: CSAGETVTLHF; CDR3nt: TGCAGTGCAGGGGAAACGGTAACCCTCCACTTT
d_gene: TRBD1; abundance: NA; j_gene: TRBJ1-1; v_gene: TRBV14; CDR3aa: CANVTGGGTEAFF; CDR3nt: TGTGCCAACGTGACAGGGGGCGGCACTGAAGCTTTCTTT
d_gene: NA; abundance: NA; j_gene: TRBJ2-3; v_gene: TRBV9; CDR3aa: CASSVDSGRATDTQYF; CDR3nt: TGTGCCAGCAGCGTAGATTCAGGGCGGGCCACAGATACGCAGTATTTT
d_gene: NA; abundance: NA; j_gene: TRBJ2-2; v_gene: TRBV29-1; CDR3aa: CSYGSGPTNTGELFF; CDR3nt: TGCAGCTACGGATCCGGGCCTACGAACACCGGGGAGCTGTTTTTT
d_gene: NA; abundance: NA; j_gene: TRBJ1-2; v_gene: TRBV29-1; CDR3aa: CSTEDSHYGYTF; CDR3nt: TGCAGCACGGAGGACAGCCACTATGGCTACACCTTC
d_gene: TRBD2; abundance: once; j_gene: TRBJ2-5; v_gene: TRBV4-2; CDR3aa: CASSQHGLAGQETQYF; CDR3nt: TGTGCCAGCAGCCAACACGGACTAGCGGGGCAAGAGACCCAGTACTTC
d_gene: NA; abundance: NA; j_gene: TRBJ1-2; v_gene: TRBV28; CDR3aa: CASSVQANNYGYTF; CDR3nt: TGTGCCAGCAGTGTACAGGCGAATAACTATGGCTACACCTTC
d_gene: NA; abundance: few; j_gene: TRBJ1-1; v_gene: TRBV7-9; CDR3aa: CASSPNGVPRTEAFF; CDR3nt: TGTGCCAGCAGCCCGAATGGAGTGCCCAGGACTGAAGCTTTCTTT
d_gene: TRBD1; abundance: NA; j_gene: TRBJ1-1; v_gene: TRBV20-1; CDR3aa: CSASGDRATEAFF; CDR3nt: TGCAGTGCTAGTGGGGACAGGGCTACTGAAGCTTTCTTT
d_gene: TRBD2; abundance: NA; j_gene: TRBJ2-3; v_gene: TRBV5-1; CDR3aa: CASSFGASGRTDTQYF; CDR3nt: TGCGCCAGCAGCTTCGGGGCTAGCGGGAGGACAGATACGCAGTATTTT
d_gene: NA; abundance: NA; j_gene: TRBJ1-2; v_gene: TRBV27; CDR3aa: CASSLRDGPYGYTF; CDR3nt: TGTGCCAGCAGTTTAAGGGACGGTCCCTATGGCTACACCTTC